This TCR beta chain derives from a study of breast tumors, draining lymph nodes, adjacent tissues. The CDR3 runs to 13 residues. Per germline, CDR1 SGHAT and CDR2 FQNNGV. In TCRdb, the multiplex PCR reads were re-called with MiXCR into one record per CDR3 protein. Among around 230,000 distinct CDR3 sequences listed, roughly a third were seen once. Of note for this clonotype: Its ends do not fully match the called genes, so a read error is possible.

Samples came from axillary lymph nodes draining the breast cancer. The chain uses TRBV11-2 and TRBJ2-1; D uncertain. The clonotype comes from a female donor with breast cancer. Some clones in this sample may be carry-over from other donors' samples. The source material was axillary lymph node tissue. CDR3 amino acids: CASSLPINNEQLF. CDR3 DNA sequence: TGTGCCAGCAGCTTACCCATTAACAATGAGCAGCTCTTC.